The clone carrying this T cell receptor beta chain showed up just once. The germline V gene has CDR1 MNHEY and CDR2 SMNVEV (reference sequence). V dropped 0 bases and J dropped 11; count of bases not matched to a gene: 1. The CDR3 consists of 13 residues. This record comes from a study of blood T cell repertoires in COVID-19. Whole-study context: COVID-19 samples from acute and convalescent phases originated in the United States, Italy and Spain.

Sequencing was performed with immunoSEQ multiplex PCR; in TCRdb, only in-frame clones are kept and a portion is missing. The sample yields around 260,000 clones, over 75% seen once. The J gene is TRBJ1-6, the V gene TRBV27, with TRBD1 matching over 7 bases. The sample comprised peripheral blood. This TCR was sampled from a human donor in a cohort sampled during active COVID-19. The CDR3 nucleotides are TGTGCCAGCAGTTTATCGCAGGGGGCACCCCTCCACTTT. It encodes CASSLSQGAPLHF.